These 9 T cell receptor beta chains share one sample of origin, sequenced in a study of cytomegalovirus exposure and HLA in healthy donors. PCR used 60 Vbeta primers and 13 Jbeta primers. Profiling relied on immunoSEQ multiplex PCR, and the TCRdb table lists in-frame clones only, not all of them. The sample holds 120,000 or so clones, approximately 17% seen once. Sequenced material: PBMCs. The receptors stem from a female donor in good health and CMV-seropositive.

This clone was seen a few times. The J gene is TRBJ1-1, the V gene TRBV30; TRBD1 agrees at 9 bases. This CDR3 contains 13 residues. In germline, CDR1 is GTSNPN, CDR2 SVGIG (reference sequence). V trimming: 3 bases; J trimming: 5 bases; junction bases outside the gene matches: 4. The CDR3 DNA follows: TGTGCCTGGAGGGAACAGGGGGCTACTGAAGCTTTCTTT. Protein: CAWREQGATEAFF.

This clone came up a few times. The CDR3 protein is CASSWVTSGFEDTQYF. For the CDR3, the DNA is TGTGCCAGCAGCTGGGTGACTAGCGGGTTCGAAGATACGCAGTATTTT. V gene TRBV5-8 combines with J gene TRBJ2-3; 10 bases fit TRBD2. The length of the CDR3 is 16 residues. Germline CDR1 is SGHTS and CDR2 is YDEGEE. The ends lost 3 bases at V and 5 bases at J; junction bases unmatched: 9.

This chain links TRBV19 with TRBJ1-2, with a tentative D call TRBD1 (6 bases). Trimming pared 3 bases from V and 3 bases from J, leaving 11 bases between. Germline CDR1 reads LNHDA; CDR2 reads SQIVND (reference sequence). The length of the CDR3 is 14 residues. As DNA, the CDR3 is TGTGCCAGTAGTATCTCAGGGGTCCACTATGGCTACACCTTC. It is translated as CASSISGVHYGYTF.

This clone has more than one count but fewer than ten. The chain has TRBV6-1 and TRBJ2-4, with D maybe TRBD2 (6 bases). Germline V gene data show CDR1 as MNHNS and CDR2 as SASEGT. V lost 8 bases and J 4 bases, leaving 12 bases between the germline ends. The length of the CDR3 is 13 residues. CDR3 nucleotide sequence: TGTGCCAGCCGGGAGATACTAAAAAACATTCAGTACTTC. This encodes CASREILKNIQYF.

CDR3 residues: CASSQGLAGDFEQYF. The CDR3 DNA reads as TGTGCCAGCAGCCAAGGACTAGCGGGAGACTTCGAGCAGTACTTC. The V and J genes are TRBV4-2 and TRBJ2-7; TRBD2 agrees at 12 bases. The V gene's germline CDR1 is LGHNA and CDR2 YNFKEQ. Unmatched junction bases numbered 4, after V lost 1 base and J lost 6 bases. The CDR3 loop spans 15 amino acids.

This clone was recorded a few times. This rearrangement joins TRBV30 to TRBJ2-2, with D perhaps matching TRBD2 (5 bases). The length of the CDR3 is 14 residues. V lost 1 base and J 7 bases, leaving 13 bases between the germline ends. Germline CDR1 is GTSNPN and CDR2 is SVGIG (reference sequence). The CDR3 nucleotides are TGTGCCTGGAGTGGGAGCGCAGAGGGCGGGGAGCTGTTTTTT. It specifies CAWSGSAEGGELFF.

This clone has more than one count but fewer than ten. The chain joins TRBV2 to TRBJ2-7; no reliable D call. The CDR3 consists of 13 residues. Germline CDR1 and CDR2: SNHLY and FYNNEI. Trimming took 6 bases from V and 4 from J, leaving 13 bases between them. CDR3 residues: CASRQVIPYEQYF. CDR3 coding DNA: TGTGCCAGCAGACAAGTCATACCATACGAGCAGTACTTC.

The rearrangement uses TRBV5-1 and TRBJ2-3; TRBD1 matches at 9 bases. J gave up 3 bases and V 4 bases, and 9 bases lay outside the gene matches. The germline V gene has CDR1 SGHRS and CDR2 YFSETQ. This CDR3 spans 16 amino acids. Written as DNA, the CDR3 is TGCGCCAGCAGCGGGGGGACAGGGTTCTTGACAGATACGCAGTATTTT. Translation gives CASSGGTGFLTDTQYF.

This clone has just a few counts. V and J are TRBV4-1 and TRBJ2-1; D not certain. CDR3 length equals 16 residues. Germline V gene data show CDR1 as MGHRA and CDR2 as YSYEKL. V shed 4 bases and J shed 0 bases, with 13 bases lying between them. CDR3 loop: CASSRPTAISYNEQFF. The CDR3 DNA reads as TGCGCCAGCAGCCGCCCGACTGCAATCTCCTACAATGAGCAGTTCTTC.